The 26 T cell receptor beta chains below were found in one sample sequenced in a study of shared clonotypes between healthy human individuals. Libraries were prepared by immunoSEQ multiplex PCR; TCRdb keeps only in-frame clonotypes and omits some of them. The profile shows 650,000 to 800,000 clones, 72% of them singletons. Material: memory CD4+ T cells sorted from blood. The subset: CD45RA-negative fraction. Every receptor here comes from a woman in her 30s in good health.

This chain uses TRBV19 with TRBJ2-7; D call uncertain. The CDR3 extends over 12 amino acids. Germline CDR1 reads LNHDA; CDR2 reads SQIVND (reference sequence). Trimming took 3 bases from V and 2 from J, leaving 5 bases between them. The chain's CDR3 is CASSISAYEQYF. The CDR3, as DNA: TGTGCCAGTAGTATTTCAGCCTACGAGCAGTACTTC.

V usage is TRBV30 and J usage is TRBJ2-5; unclear D gene. Germline V gene sequence: CDR1 GTSNPN, CDR2 SVGIG (reference sequence). V was trimmed by 3 bases and J by 4 bases, leaving 12 bases between them. The CDR3 runs to 13 residues. The CDR3 coding sequence is TGTGCCTGGAGCACTCAGGTCTCAGAGACCCAGTACTTC. Translated: CAWSTQVSETQYF.

The gene calls are TRBV7-2 and TRBJ2-7; D call uncertain. V lost 1 base, J lost 7 bases, and 8 bases lay in between. From germline, CDR1 is SGHTA and CDR2 FQGNSA. This CDR3 has 12 amino acids. CDR3: CASSLDTLEQYF. The CDR3 DNA sequence: TGTGCCAGCAGCTTAGACACTCTTGAGCAGTACTTC.

This chain uses TRBV10-3 with TRBJ2-1; 11 nucleotides line up with TRBD2. V shed 0 bases and J 7 bases; nucleotides not matched to a gene: 5. Germline-derived CDR1 and CDR2 are ENHRY and SYGVKD. The CDR3 extends over 16 amino acids. This CDR3 reads CAISESALAGANEQFF. Written as DNA, the CDR3 is TGTGCCATCAGTGAGTCGGCACTAGCGGGAGCAAATGAGCAGTTCTTC.

This rearrangement joins TRBV28 to TRBJ2-3, with 9 bases identical to TRBD1. Germline V gene sequence: CDR1 MDHEN, CDR2 SYDVKM. V dropped 7 bases and J dropped 6; count of bases not matched to a gene: 8. The CDR3 extends over 14 amino acids. The CDR3 protein is CASKLQGAGDTQYF. The CDR3 DNA reads as TGTGCCAGCAAGCTACAGGGGGCGGGTGATACGCAGTATTTT.

The rearrangement uses TRBV19 and TRBJ2-7; TRBD2 agrees at 9 bases. The V segment lost 5 bases and the J segment 2 bases; nucleotides outside the gene matches: 7. There are 15 residues in the CDR3. Germline lookup yields CDR1 LNHDA and CDR2 SQIVND (reference sequence). The CDR3: CASSRASGKTYEQYF. The CDR3 DNA follows: TGTGCCAGTAGTCGGGCTAGCGGGAAGACCTACGAGCAGTACTTC.

V usage is TRBV25-1 and J usage is TRBJ1-1, with TRBD1 matching 8 bases. CDR3 length equals 14 residues. The V and J ends lost 4 bases and 4 bases, in that order; junction bases with no gene match: 5. The germline V gene has CDR1 MGHDK and CDR2 SYGVNS. CDR3 coding DNA: TGTGCCAGCAGTGCCCAGGACAGGGTCACTGAAGCTTTCTTT. Translating gives CASSAQDRVTEAFF. Full variable domain (remainder filled in from reference TRBV25-1 and TRBJ1-1): EADIYQTPRYLVIGTGKKITLECSQTMGHDKMYWYQQDPGMELHLIHYSYGVNSTEKGDLSSESTVSRIRTEHFPLTLESARPSHTSQYLCASSAQDRVTEAFFGQGTRLTVV.

This clone was seen only a few times. V gene TRBV19 combines with J gene TRBJ1-5; D not certain. The CDR3 spans 14 residues. With 7 bases removed from V and 2 bases from J, the gap between germline ends came to 12 bases. Germline V gene lookup returns CDR1 LNHDA and CDR2 SQIVND (reference sequence). CDR3 nucleotide sequence: TGTGCCAGTAATGATATCCTAGGCAATCAGCCCCAGCATTTT. Amino acid sequence: CASNDILGNQPQHF.

The chain couples TRBV4-2 to TRBJ1-2; TRBD1 agrees at 7 bases. This CDR3 comprises 15 residues. Looked up from germline, CDR1 is LGHNA and CDR2 is YNFKEQ. The V gene end was trimmed by 1 base and the J gene end by 4 bases; junction bases not matched to a gene: 6. The CDR3 sequence: CASSQGDGTVYGYTF. CDR3 DNA: TGTGCCAGCAGCCAAGGGGACGGGACAGTCTATGGCTACACCTTC.

A remark on this clone: A read error is possible here, since a much larger clone lies one base away. V gene TRBV5-8 combines with J gene TRBJ2-1; D gene unclear. Germline loops: CDR1 SGHTS, CDR2 YDEGEE. CDR3 length: 11 residues. The germline V and J ends were trimmed by 4 bases and 3 bases, with 2 bases remaining between them. Written as DNA, the CDR3 is TGTGCCAGCAGCATCTACAATGAGCAGTTCTTC. Its protein product is CASSIYNEQFF. Based on the CDR3 plus reference TRBV5-8 and TRBJ2-1, the full variable domain is EAGVTQSPTHLIKTRGQQATLRCSPISGHTSVYWYQQALGLGLQFLLWYDEGEERNRGNFPPRFSGRQFPNYSSELNVNALELEDSALYLCASSIYNEQFFGPGTRLTVL.

This chain links TRBV19 with TRBJ2-1; D is unclear. CDR3 length equals 11 residues. Looked up from germline, CDR1 is LNHDA and CDR2 is SQIVND (reference sequence). The V and J ends lost 10 bases and 9 bases respectively, with 13 bases between them. CDR3 sequence: CAISSRGEQFF. Written as DNA, the CDR3 is TGTGCCATCTCAAGCAGAGGTGAGCAGTTCTTC.

The rearrangement joins TRBV6-1 to TRBJ1-2, with D unclear. The CDR3 is 13 amino acids. Trimming stripped 10 bases from V and 4 bases from J, with 16 bases between. Germline CDR1 MNHNS, CDR2 SASEGT. The CDR3 bases are TGTGCCACCAGAATGAAAGGGTCCTATGGCTACACCTTC. Protein: CATRMKGSYGYTF.

The CDR3 is CAISGDTGTSNYGYTF. As DNA, the CDR3 is TGTGCCATCAGTGGGGACACCGGGACCTCTAACTATGGCTACACCTTC. The V and J genes are TRBV10-3 and TRBJ1-2, with a tentative D call TRBD1 (6 bases). Trimming shortened V by 4 bases and J by 0 bases, and 15 bases separated the two germline ends. The germline CDR1 and CDR2 sequences are ENHRY and SYGVKD. CDR3 length: 16 amino acids.

The chain has TRBV12-5 and TRBJ1-1; D is ambiguous. Looked up from germline, CDR1 is LGHNT and CDR2 is FRNRAP. Trimming removed 0 bases from V and 0 bases from J, with 11 bases in between. The CDR3 has 16 amino acids. CDR3 in amino acids: CASGLVVYGVNTEAFF. As DNA, the CDR3 is TGTGCTAGTGGTTTGGTAGTTTACGGAGTGAACACTGAAGCTTTCTTT.

This rearrangement joins TRBV7-9 to TRBJ1-1, with 7 nucleotides matching TRBD1. The CDR3 is made up of 15 amino acids. Per germline, CDR1 SEHNR and CDR2 FQNEAQ (reference sequence). Trimming cost V 7 bases and J 0 bases; bases outside gene matches: 8. CDR3 in amino acids: CASNSRGQMNTEAFF. The CDR3, as DNA: TGTGCCAGCAACTCCAGGGGACAGATGAACACTGAAGCTTTCTTT.

The chain is built from TRBV6-5 and TRBJ1-2; a possible D gene is TRBD1 (6 bases). The germline V gene has CDR1 MNHEY and CDR2 SVGAGI. There are 15 residues in the CDR3. V was pared by 3 bases and J by 5 bases, with 16 bases between. CDR3 protein: CASSYARGRGYGYTF. The CDR3 coding sequence is TGTGCCAGCAGTTATGCGAGGGGGAGAGGATATGGCTACACCTTC.

This clone was picked up many times. The CDR3 coding sequence is TGCGCCAGCAGCTTGGGATTAGCGGGGTCCGGAGAGACCCAGTACTTC. Amino acids: CASSLGLAGSGETQYF. This rearrangement joins TRBV5-1 to TRBJ2-5, with 8 bases lining up with TRBD2. V dropped 0 bases and J dropped 4; count of bases not matched to a gene: 8. The CDR3 is 16 amino acids. The V gene's germline CDR1 is SGHRS and CDR2 YFSETQ.

The gene calls are TRBV2 and TRBJ2-7; 9 bases line up with TRBD1. With V trimmed by 5 bases and J by 4 bases, 6 bases remained unmatched. The CDR3 spans 14 residues. Germline CDR1 and CDR2: SNHLY and FYNNEI. The CDR3: CASSQWGQGYEQYF. Here the CDR3 DNA reads TGTGCCAGCAGTCAATGGGGACAGGGTTACGAGCAGTACTTC.

The V gene is TRBV7-2, the J gene TRBJ2-3; TRBD1 aligns across 8 bases. The length of the CDR3 is 15 residues. V shed 5 bases, J shed 0 bases, and the junction held 4 bases outside the gene matches. CDR1 and CDR2 from the germline V gene are SGHTA and FQGNSA. This CDR3 reads CASSPRGQSTDTQYF. The DNA of the CDR3 is TGTGCCAGCAGCCCCAGGGGGCAAAGCACAGATACGCAGTATTTT.

This clone was counted between two and nine times. The chain couples TRBV28 to TRBJ1-1; no reliable D call. The CDR3 extends over 11 amino acids. V lost 7 bases and J lost 4, with 7 bases in between. Per the germline V gene, CDR1 is MDHEN and CDR2 is SYDVKM. The CDR3 DNA is TGTGCCAGCACGGCATCCACTGAAGCTTTCTTT. This gives the protein CASTASTEAFF.

This clone was seen a handful of times. This rearrangement joins TRBV5-1 to TRBJ2-7; possibly TRBD1 for D (6 bases). V dropped 3 bases and J dropped 3 bases, with 10 bases sitting between them. Germline V lookup: CDR1 SGHRS, CDR2 YFSETQ. This CDR3 has 13 amino acids. CDR3 in DNA: TGCGCCAGCAGCTACAGGGAAGGCTACGAGCAGTACTTC. Translating it yields CASSYREGYEQYF.

A single count supports this clone. This chain joins TRBV27 and TRBJ2-3; D is possibly TRBD1 (6 bases). This CDR3 contains 14 residues. Per the germline V gene, CDR1 is MNHEY and CDR2 is SMNVEV (reference sequence). Trimming removed 4 bases at V and 6 bases at J, with 14 bases between. This CDR3 reads CASSSGQSPDTQYF. For the CDR3, the DNA is TGTGCCAGCAGTTCTGGACAGTCACCGGATACGCAGTATTTT.

The chain is built from TRBV6-5 and TRBJ1-5; tentative D call: TRBD1 (6 bases). The CDR3 extends over 14 amino acids. Trimming cost V 2 bases and J 5 bases, with 10 bases left between them. Germline loops: CDR1 MNHEY, CDR2 SVGAGI. The CDR3 sequence is CASSYAGGDQPQHF. In DNA, the CDR3 is TGTGCCAGCAGTTACGCGGGGGGCGATCAGCCCCAGCATTTT.

This chain uses TRBV7-2 with TRBJ2-5, with D unclear. The germline V gene has CDR1 SGHTA and CDR2 FQGNSA. V dropped 5 bases and J dropped 0 bases, with 16 bases sitting between them. The CDR3 is made up of 16 amino acids. This chain's CDR3 is CASSPRRVLYQETQYF. CDR3 DNA sequence: TGTGCCAGCAGCCCCCGTAGAGTCTTGTACCAAGAGACCCAGTACTTC.

The chain combines TRBV28 with TRBJ1-1, with 12 bases aligning to TRBD1. The CDR3 runs to 14 residues. Germline V lookup: CDR1 MDHEN, CDR2 SYDVKM. J lost 8 bases, V lost 5 bases, and 6 bases had no gene match. The CDR3 here is CASSRDRGLAEAFF. As DNA, the CDR3 is TGTGCCAGCAGTCGGGACAGGGGGCTCGCGGAAGCTTTCTTT.

This clone was detected only a few times. The genes are TRBV7-6 and TRBJ2-7; D might be TRBD2 (6 bases). The V end lost 8 bases, the J end lost 6 bases, and 11 bases lay between the germline ends. Germline CDR1 is SGHVS and CDR2 is FNYEAQ. CDR3 size: 11 residues. The CDR3 sequence is CASGRGREQYF. The CDR3 DNA sequence: TGTGCCAGCGGGCGGGGCCGCGAGCAGTACTTC.